The 18 T cell receptor beta chains in this list originate from one sample, sequenced in a study of T cell repertoires in cytomegalovirus infection. MiXCR, run by TCRdb on the reads, gives a single entry per CDR3 protein. This table holds about 300,000 distinct CDR3 sequences, around 10% found once. The sample comprised PBMCs. All receptors derive from a human donor in good health (CMV status not recorded). Some clones in this sample may be carry-over from other donors' samples.

This clonotype was seen a handful of times. The chain combines TRBV4-1 with TRBJ1-5; 9 nucleotides agree with TRBD1. Looked up from germline, CDR1 is MGHRA and CDR2 is YSYEKL. This CDR3 contains 15 residues. The J segment lost 4 bases and the V segment lost 6 bases, leaving 7 bases of the junction unmatched. The CDR3 sequence: CASRQTGTGNQPQHF. Written as DNA, the CDR3 is TGCGCCAGCAGGCAGACCGGGACAGGGAATCAGCCCCAGCATTTT.

This clonotype was counted many times. J is TRBJ1-2 and V is TRBV7-8; possible D gene TRBD1, 6 bases. Per germline, CDR1 SGHVS and CDR2 FQNEAQ. There are 15 residues in the CDR3. V was clipped by 0 bases and J by 8 bases, with 16 bases between them. DNA of the CDR3: TGTGCCAGCAGCTTAGCGAGTGGGGGGGCGTTAGGCTACACCTTC. This encodes CASSLASGGALGYTF.

This clonotype was observed many times. The V call is TRBV7-2, the J call TRBJ1-5; possible D gene TRBD1, 6 bases. Per germline, CDR1 SGHTA and CDR2 FQGNSA. This CDR3 has 15 amino acids. The V end was cut by 3 bases, the J end by 3 bases, with 12 bases between. CDR3: CASSFEQGNNQPQHF. In nucleotides, the CDR3 is TGTGCCAGCAGCTTTGAACAGGGTAACAATCAGCCCCAGCATTTT.

This clonotype came up a few times. The chain couples TRBV20-1 to TRBJ2-7; maybe TRBD1 (5 bases). The V gene lost 3 bases and the J gene lost 2 bases, with 8 bases spanning the gap. Germline V gene sequence: CDR1 DFQATT, CDR2 SNEGSKA (reference sequence). The CDR3 has 12 residues. The CDR3 bases are TGCAGTGCTAGGAAGGGGCCCTACGAGCAGTACGTC. Translation: CSARKGPYEQYV.

V usage is TRBV19 and J usage is TRBJ2-1; the match to TRBD2 covers 10 bases. The CDR3 has 14 amino acids. In germline, CDR1 is LNHDA, CDR2 SQIVND (reference sequence). The V segment lost 7 bases and the J segment 9 bases; nucleotides outside the gene matches: 9. DNA for the CDR3: TGTGCCAGTACATCAGCGGGGGGGCCTCGTGAGCAGTTCTTC. Translated: CASTSAGGPREQFF.

In this sample, this clonotype turned up many times. The J gene is TRBJ1-5, the V gene TRBV7-2; 9 bases agree with TRBD1. Looked up from germline, CDR1 is SGHTA and CDR2 is FQGNSA. The V and J ends lost 4 bases and 6 bases, in that order; junction bases with no gene match: 7. This CDR3 spans 15 amino acids. This chain's CDR3 is CASSSRTGEGQPQHF. CDR3 coding DNA: TGTGCCAGCAGCTCTCGGACAGGGGAGGGTCAGCCCCAGCATTTT.

Only a few counts were recorded for this clonotype. The J gene is TRBJ2-2, the V gene TRBV23-1, with TRBD1 matching 7 bases. TRBV23-1 is identified as an open reading frame with a role that is uncertain. Trimming took 0 bases from V and 0 from J; bases not matched to a gene: 1. The length of the CDR3 is 16 residues. CDR3 region: CASSQSGTANTGELFF. The CDR3 bases are TGCGCCAGCAGTCAATCAGGGACAGCGAACACCGGGGAGCTGTTTTTT.

The sample holds many counts of this clonotype. The genes are TRBV4-2 and TRBJ2-1, with D perhaps assigned TRBD1 or TRBD2 (7 bases each). The CDR3 contains 17 residues. CDR1 and CDR2 (germline): LGHNA, YNFKEQ. The ends were cut back, 0 bases at V and 8 bases at J, with 20 bases in the middle. DNA of the CDR3: TGTGCCAGCAGCCAAGATTATTGGACAGGACGGGGGGATGAGCAGTTCTTC. Its translation is CASSQDYWTGRGDEQFF.

Notes on this clonotype: A much larger clone differs from this one at a single base, so this may be a read error. The chain carries TRBV11-3 and TRBJ1-1; D is unclear. Germline CDR1 reads SGHNT; CDR2 reads YENEEA. The CDR3 has 16 residues. This CDR3 is CASRLGSSTQNTEAFF. For the CDR3, the DNA is TGTGCCAGCAGATTAGGCTCGTCGACCCAGAACACTGAAGCTTTCTTT.

This clonotype showed up just a few times. The chain recombines TRBV7-9 with TRBJ2-3, with D uncertain. The V end was cut by 2 bases, the J end by 0 bases, with 12 bases between. The CDR3 covers 16 residues. Germline loops: CDR1 SEHNR, CDR2 FQNEAQ (reference sequence). In DNA form, the CDR3 reads TGTGCCAGCAGCTTACAGCCAACAACTAGCACAGATACGCAGTATTTT. This codes for CASSLQPTTSTDTQYF.

V usage is TRBV7-9 and J usage is TRBJ1-4; D is unclear. Germline CDR1 SEHNR, CDR2 FQNEAQ (reference sequence). This CDR3 has 15 residues. V dropped 5 bases and J dropped 0 bases, with 10 bases sitting between them. Here the CDR3 DNA reads TGTGCCAGCAGCCCTACCTCTGCAACTAATGAAAAACTGTTTTTT. This sequence encodes CASSPTSATNEKLFF.

Concerning this clonotype: A much larger clone differs from this one at a single base, so this may be a read error. The V and J genes are TRBV19 and TRBJ2-1; 7 bases are a match to TRBD1. The V and J ends lost 8 bases and 5 bases, in that order; junction bases with no gene match: 9. The CDR3 contains 14 residues. CDR1 and CDR2 (germline): LNHDA, SQIVND (reference sequence). DNA for the CDR3: TGTGCCAGTTCTGACAGGGCTTGGGACAATGAGCAGTTCTTC. It is translated as CASSDRAWDNEQFF.

This clonotype was observed at least ten times. V and J are TRBV7-2 and TRBJ1-2; no definite D call. The CDR3 has 13 residues. V dropped 1 base and J dropped 4 bases, with 7 bases sitting between them. CDR1 and CDR2 from the germline V gene are SGHTA and FQGNSA. CDR3 residues: CASSLGAAYGYTF. CDR3 DNA: TGTGCCAGCAGCTTAGGGGCCGCCTATGGCTACACCTTC.

The sample holds many counts of this clonotype. CDR3 nucleotides: TGTGCCAGCAGCTTAGCGACGTGGGGCGGGAGCAATCAGCCCCAGCATTTT. It yields the protein CASSLATWGGSNQPQHF. This chain joins TRBV7-8 and TRBJ1-5; tentative D call: TRBD1 (5 bases). The CDR3 totals 17 residues. Germline V gene sequence: CDR1 SGHVS, CDR2 FQNEAQ. The V end lost 0 bases, the J end lost 1 base, and 13 bases lay between the germline ends.

This clonotype was observed a few times. The rearrangement links TRBV7-9 to TRBJ2-5, with D possibly TRBD1 on 6 matching bases. V gave up 1 base and J gave up 2 bases, with 17 bases separating them. The CDR3 sequence is 17 residues long. Germline loops: CDR1 SEHNR, CDR2 FQNEAQ (reference sequence). Written as DNA, the CDR3 is TGTGCCAGCAGCTTAGAAGTGGGGGCTTCGAAACAAGAGACCCAGTACTTC. Amino acids: CASSLEVGASKQETQYF.

The chain has TRBV10-3 and TRBJ2-3; 13 bases line up with TRBD2. After removal of 5 bases from V and 2 bases from J, the junction contained 7 bases not matched to a gene. Germline V CDR1 and CDR2: ENHRY, SYGVKD. The CDR3 spans 17 residues. CDR3 coding DNA: TGTGCCATCAGTTGGGGAACTAGCGGGGGGGTCACAGATACGCAGTATTTT. It is translated as CAISWGTSGGVTDTQYF.

This clonotype was recorded at least ten times. The chain carries TRBV7-2 and TRBJ1-2; 7 bases map to TRBD1. The V segment lost 0 bases and the J segment 1 base; nucleotides outside the gene matches: 8. Germline-derived CDR1 and CDR2 are SGHTA and FQGNSA. This CDR3 has 17 residues. The CDR3 nucleotides read TGTGCCAGCAGCTTAGCATCGGGACAGACACTTAACTATGGCTACACCTTC. Protein sequence: CASSLASGQTLNYGYTF. Drawing the rest from reference TRBV7-2 and TRBJ1-2, the complete variable domain is GAGVSQSPSNKVTEKGKDVELRCDPISGHTALYWYRQSLGQGLEFLIYFQGNSAPDKSGLPSDRFSAERTGGSVSTLTIQRTQQEDSAVYLCASSLASGQTLNYGYTFGSGTRLTVV.

This clonotype showed up many times. The chain is built from TRBV20-1 and TRBJ1-5; a weak D match, TRBD1 (5 bases). Germline values: CDR1 DFQATT, CDR2 SNEGSKA (reference sequence). Trimming took off 1 base at V and 8 bases at J, with 12 bases between the two ends. The CDR3 is 13 residues long. The CDR3 nucleotides are TGCAGTGCTAGAGCAGGGAAAGAGAAGCCCCAGCATTTT. Amino acid sequence: CSARAGKEKPQHF.